This TCR beta chain was identified in a study of blood T cell repertoires in COVID-19. About the study: Sources were T cells, B-cell-depleted T cells, or PBMCs; the material itself was cDNA or gDNA.

Only in-frame clones appear in the TCRdb table, and some are missing; sequencing was by immunoSEQ multiplex PCR. The sample contains about 89,000 clones, approximately 86% of which appear only once. Losses at the gene ends were 6 bases for V and 3 bases for J; bases not matched to a gene: 9. CDR3 length equals 15 residues. Germline V lookup: CDR1 SGHDT, CDR2 YYEEEE. V is TRBV5-6 and J is TRBJ2-1; 7 positions match TRBD2. Sample: peripheral blood. This TCR came from a man older than 75 with active or convalescent COVID-19. The CDR3 nucleotides are TGTGCCAGCACTACTCGCGGGAGATACTACAATGAGCAGTTCTTC. Translating gives CASTTRGRYYNEQFF.